A single sample gave rise to the 23 T cell receptor beta chains below, sequenced in a study of regulatory T cells in long-lasting Graves disease. In building TCR beta libraries, iRepertoire HTBI primers were used together with Arm-PCR of CDR3 regions. TCRdb recomputed calls from the multiplex PCR reads with MiXCR, one row per CDR3 protein. Of roughly 500,000 distinct CDR3 sequences listed, approximately 21% are singletons. Time point: persistent/refractory GD, antithyroid drugs over 5 years with positive TRAb. The TCR library was prepared using RNA isolated from PBMCs. Sequenced here: peripheral blood mononuclear cells (PBMCs), sampled when the disease was refractory, from a patient treated with antithyroid drugs. The receptor source for this set is a female donor with Graves disease.

This chain uses TRBV29-1 with TRBJ2-7, with 10 nucleotides matching TRBD2. Losses at the gene ends were 6 bases for V and 7 bases for J; bases not matched to a gene: 9. The CDR3 totals 13 residues. Germline V gene sequence: CDR1 SQVTM, CDR2 ANQGSEA. CDR3 amino acids: CSVEELAGVEQYF. The CDR3 coding sequence is TGCAGCGTGGAGGAGCTAGCGGGGGTTGAGCAGTACTTC.

This clonotype was observed at least ten times. This chain links TRBV5-6 with TRBJ1-2, with D perhaps TRBD1 (6 bases). V was shortened by 2 bases and J by 4 bases, with 9 bases between the two germline ends. The germline gives CDR1 SGHDT, CDR2 YYEEEE. The CDR3 covers 13 residues. DNA for the CDR3: TGTGCCAGCAGCTTCGGACAGACCTATGGCTACACCTTC. Amino acid sequence: CASSFGQTYGYTF.

This clonotype was counted many times. The V gene is TRBV6-1, the J gene TRBJ2-7; 9 bases map to TRBD2. V shed 6 bases and J 5 bases; nucleotides not matched to a gene: 11. CDR1 and CDR2 (germline): MNHNS, SASEGT. The CDR3 sequence is 15 residues long. CDR3 protein: CASRDSGSGRNEQYF. The DNA for the CDR3 is TGTGCCAGCAGGGATAGCGGGAGTGGAAGGAACGAGCAGTACTTC.

There are many counts of this clonotype. V gene TRBV29-1 combines with J gene TRBJ2-7, with a tentative D call TRBD1 (5 bases). Germline V gene data show CDR1 as SQVTM and CDR2 as ANQGSEA. The germline V and J ends were trimmed by 4 bases and 6 bases, with 13 bases remaining between them. The CDR3 loop spans 12 amino acids. CDR3: CSVGTGAGEQYF. The DNA of the CDR3 is TGCAGCGTTGGCACAGGAGCCGGCGAGCAGTACTTC.

Details on this clonotype: The junction and the germline gene differ at one end; a read error may be behind it. The chain recombines TRBV18 with TRBJ1-1; no definite D call. This CDR3 is built from 13 residues. From germline, CDR1 is KGHSH and CDR2 LQKENI. Here the CDR3 reads CVSSSSPGTEAFF. DNA of the CDR3: TGTGTCAGCTCATCTTCACCGGGCACTGAAGCTTTCTTT. The full variable domain, its missing parts supplied by reference TRBV18 and TRBJ1-1, is NAGVMQNPRHLVRRRGQEARLRCSPMKGHSHVYWYRQLPEEGLKFMVYLQKENIIDESGMPKERFSAEFPKEGPSILRIQQVVRGDSAAYFCVSSSSPGTEAFFGQGTRLTVV.

The J gene is TRBJ1-2, the V gene TRBV6-1; 8 nucleotides match TRBD1. The CDR3 length is 13 residues. Germline CDR1 is MNHNS and CDR2 is SASEGT. J lost 7 bases, V lost 6 bases, and 7 bases had no gene match. This CDR3 is CASRDRVFFGYTF. CDR3 nucleotide sequence: TGTGCCAGCAGGGACAGGGTTTTTTTTGGCTACACCTTC.

A word on this clonotype: This probably arose from a read error, given a far larger clone one base away. The CDR3 DNA sequence: TGTGCCAGCAGTTACCTCGACAGGCCCTGTGGCTACACCTTC. Translated: CASSYLDRPCGYTF. The V call is TRBV6-9, the J call TRBJ1-2; D perhaps matches TRBD1 (6 bases). Between the trimmed V and J ends, which lost 3 bases and 7 bases, there was a span of 15 bases. The CDR3 is made up of 14 amino acids. The germline V gene has CDR1 MNHGY and CDR2 SVAAGI.

The chain combines TRBV28 with TRBJ2-2; 7 nucleotides match TRBD1. Germline lookup yields CDR1 MDHEN and CDR2 SYDVKM. The V segment lost 6 bases and the J segment 8 bases; nucleotides outside the gene matches: 9. The CDR3 covers 14 residues. The CDR3 bases are TGTGCCAGCAGACCTGACAGGGCTCGTGGGGAGCTGTTTTTT. It is translated as CASRPDRARGELFF.

This chain links TRBV5-1 with TRBJ1-1; D is undetermined. The CDR3 covers 14 residues. Deletions cut 2 bases from V and 3 bases from J, with 11 bases between. Looked up from germline, CDR1 is SGHRS and CDR2 is YFSETQ. CDR3 bases: TGCGCCAGCAGCTTCAGCGGCGCCCACACTGAAGCTTTCTTT. Residues: CASSFSGAHTEAFF.

The chain links TRBV5-1 to TRBJ2-2; 14 nucleotides align to TRBD2. V dropped 4 bases and J dropped 7; count of bases not matched to a gene: 6. CDR1 and CDR2 (germline): SGHRS, YFSETQ. The CDR3 length is 16 residues. CDR3: CASSGTSGSLSGELFF. The CDR3 DNA follows: TGCGCCAGCAGCGGGACTAGCGGGAGTTTGAGCGGGGAGCTGTTTTTT.

This clonotype showed up many times. V usage is TRBV28 and J usage is TRBJ1-1, with D possibly being TRBD1 (6 bases). The CDR3 loop spans 14 amino acids. The V gene lost 6 bases and the J gene lost 2 bases, with 13 bases spanning the gap. Per germline, CDR1 MDHEN and CDR2 SYDVKM. Written as DNA, the CDR3 is TGTGCCAGCAGGGACCCGGGACACAACACTGAAGCTTTCTTT. It codes for CASRDPGHNTEAFF.

This clonotype was recorded at least ten times. The chain carries TRBV29-1 and TRBJ2-5; a possible D gene is TRBD2 (8 bases). V lost 2 bases to trimming and J lost 2 bases, with 15 bases between them. CDR1 is SQVTM, CDR2 ANQGSEA, per germline. The CDR3 is made up of 15 amino acids. The CDR3 region is CSVEIAGQIQETQYF. CDR3 bases: TGCAGCGTTGAAATAGCGGGACAGATACAAGAGACCCAGTACTTC. The full variable domain, its missing parts supplied by reference TRBV29-1 and TRBJ2-5, is SAVISQKPSRDICQRGTSLTIQCQVDSQVTMMFWYRQQPGQSLTLIATANQGSEATYESGFVIDKFPISRPNLTFSTLTVSNMSPEDSSIYLCSVEIAGQIQETQYFGPGTRLLVL.

This clonotype was seen only once. V usage is TRBV9 and J usage is TRBJ1-3, with D uncertain. This CDR3 comprises 12 residues. CDR1 is SGDLS, CDR2 YYNGEE, per germline. The V end lost 3 bases, the J end lost 9 bases, and 10 bases lay between the germline ends. The DNA for the CDR3 is TGTGCCAGCAGCGACGACAACCCCACCATATATTTT. Encoded protein: CASSDDNPTIYF.

This clonotype has just a few counts. The V and J genes are TRBV6-1 and TRBJ2-7; 7 nucleotides align to TRBD2. V lost 10 bases and J lost 6; bases outside the gene matches: 6. The CDR3 consists of 11 residues. Germline assignment: CDR1 MNHNS and CDR2 SASEGT. CDR3 DNA sequence: TGTGCCACCGAAATAGCGGGCGAGCAGTACTTC. It codes for CATEIAGEQYF.

This clonotype has just a few counts. V usage is TRBV7-6 and J usage is TRBJ1-2, with TRBD1 as a possible D gene (5 bases). This CDR3 is 17 amino acids long. V was clipped by 4 bases and J by 4 bases, with 22 bases between them. Germline values: CDR1 SGHVS, CDR2 FNYEAQ. As DNA, the CDR3 is TGTGCCAGCAGCTCCCAATTGGGGGTTGGAGTTAGCTATGGCTACACCTTC. Its translation: CASSSQLGVGVSYGYTF.

Only a few counts were recorded for this clonotype. V is TRBV6-2 or TRBV6-3 and J is TRBJ2-3; the D is unclear. Deletions cut 5 bases from V and 4 bases from J, with 13 bases between. The CDR3 consists of 14 residues. The V gene's germline CDR1 is MNHEY and CDR2 SVGEGT. The CDR3 here is CASSEGSRADTQYF. For the CDR3, the DNA is TGTGCCAGCAGTGAAGGGTCGAGAGCAGATACGCAGTATTTT.

This chain joins TRBV5-5 and TRBJ1-5; D gene uncertain. V dropped 0 bases and J dropped 2 bases, with 6 bases sitting between them. The length of the CDR3 is 14 residues. Germline loops: CDR1 SGHKS, CDR2 YYEKEE (reference sequence). The CDR3 reads CASSLDVGNQPQHF. Written as DNA, the CDR3 is TGTGCCAGCAGCTTGGATGTAGGCAATCAGCCCCAGCATTTT. Full variable domain (outside the CDR3, taken from reference TRBV5-5 and TRBJ1-5): DAGVTQSPTHLIKTRGQQVTLRCSPISGHKSVSWYQQVLGQGPQFIFQYYEKEERGRGNFPDRFSARQFPNYSSELNVNALLLGDSALYLCASSLDVGNQPQHFGDGTRLSIL.

This clonotype was seen ten or more times. The chain has TRBV19 and TRBJ1-1; 9 bases line up with TRBD1. Germline loops: CDR1 LNHDA, CDR2 SQIVND (reference sequence). V trimming: 9 bases; J trimming: 6 bases; junction bases outside the gene matches: 11. The CDR3 has 14 amino acids. As DNA, the CDR3 is TGTGCCAGCAAGCCGGACAGGGGTCTCGCTGAAGCTTTCTTT. Encoded protein: CASKPDRGLAEAFF.

J is TRBJ2-7 and V is TRBV5-1; D ambiguous. CDR1 is SGHRS and CDR2 is YFSETQ in the germline V gene. CDR3 length: 15 residues. Trimming removed 5 bases at V and 3 bases at J, with 18 bases between. CDR3 sequence: CASRREVSGNYEQYF. CDR3 DNA sequence: TGCGCCAGCAGACGCGAGGTTTCAGGAAACTACGAGCAGTACTTC.

This clonotype was observed a few times. A far more abundant clone sits one base away, making this likely a read error. The chain uses TRBV28 and TRBJ1-1; D call uncertain. Germline V lookup: CDR1 MDHEN, CDR2 SYDVKM. This CDR3 has 13 amino acids. The ends were cut back, 2 bases at V and 1 base at J, with 5 bases in the middle. Written as DNA, the CDR3 is TGTGCCAGCAGTTTACCGAGGAACACTGAAGCTTTCTTT. Protein: CASSLPRNTEAFF.

J is TRBJ2-7 and V is TRBV20-1; D gene uncertain. CDR1 DFQATT and CDR2 SNEGSKA come from the germline V gene (reference sequence). Between the trimmed V and J ends, which lost 3 bases and 6 bases, there was a span of 12 bases. This CDR3 comprises 12 residues. The CDR3 sequence: CSASGLGVEQYF. The CDR3 DNA reads as TGCAGTGCTAGTGGTTTAGGTGTCGAGCAGTACTTC.

The sample holds one count of this clonotype. The chain couples TRBV5-5 to TRBJ2-2; D is possibly TRBD2 (5 bases). The germline CDR1 and CDR2 sequences are SGHKS and YYEKEE (reference sequence). The V end was cut by 0 bases, the J end by 4 bases, with 10 bases between. The CDR3 extends over 15 amino acids. This CDR3 reads CASSLGRFSTGELFF. Here the CDR3 DNA reads TGTGCCAGCAGCTTGGGGAGGTTCTCCACCGGGGAGCTGTTTTTT.

There are many counts of this clonotype. The gene calls are TRBV28 and TRBJ2-5; perhaps TRBD2 as D (6 bases). Germline CDR1 MDHEN, CDR2 SYDVKM. V shed 4 bases and J shed 2 bases, with 20 bases lying between them. The CDR3 has 17 amino acids. CDR3 nucleotide sequence: TGTGCCAGCAGTTCCACCTGGGGGGTTTCGGGACAAGAGACCCAGTACTTC. Its protein product is CASSSTWGVSGQETQYF.